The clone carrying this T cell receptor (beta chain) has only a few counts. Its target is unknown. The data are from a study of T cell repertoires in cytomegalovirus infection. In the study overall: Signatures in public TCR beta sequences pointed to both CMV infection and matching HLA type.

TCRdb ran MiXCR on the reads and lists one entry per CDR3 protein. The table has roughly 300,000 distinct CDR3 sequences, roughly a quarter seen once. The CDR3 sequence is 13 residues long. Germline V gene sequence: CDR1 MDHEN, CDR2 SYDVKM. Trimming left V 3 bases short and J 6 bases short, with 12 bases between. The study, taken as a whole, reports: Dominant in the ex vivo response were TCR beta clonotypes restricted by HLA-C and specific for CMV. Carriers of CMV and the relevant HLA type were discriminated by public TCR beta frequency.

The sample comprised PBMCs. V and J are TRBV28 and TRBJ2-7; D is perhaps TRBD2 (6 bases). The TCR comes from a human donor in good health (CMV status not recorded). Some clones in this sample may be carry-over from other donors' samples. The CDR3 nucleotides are TGTGCCAGCAGTTTCGGAGGGAAGGTCGAGCAGTACTTC. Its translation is CASSFGGKVEQYF.